The subject of this entry is one T cell receptor (beta chain). Its antigen remains undetermined. Base qualities are not provided; no much larger clone lies one nucleotide away. V is clipped by 4 bases and J by 1 base, and the sequence between their germline boundaries is 4 bases long. For CDR1 and CDR2, the germline V gene lists SQVTM and ANQGSEA. The CDR3 has 12 amino acids, counting the end cysteine and phenylalanine. The retained sequence is limited to the CDR3, 36 bases, with the frame set at the first base. This record comes from a study of sequential checkpoint blockade in melanoma (dated 2019 in TCRdb). General notes on the study: Using 1:1 randomization, the trial assigned patients either to first-line nivolumab followed by ipilimumab (arm A) or to ipilimumab followed by nivolumab (arm B). Maintenance nivolumab came after both trial sequences.

On the study overall, not on this receptor specifically: The model for predicting response that combines TCR metrics with mutation burden needs to be validated in larger, independent patient cohorts.

The treatment or condition label here, explained by the study, means: randomized to nivolumab then ipilimumab (arm A) or the reverse (arm B). None of the patients in the trial had previously been given DNA-damaging chemotherapy. A FACS Aria II flow cytometer was used to sort live CD3+CD8+ cells that were negative for CD19 and CD56 from thawed PBMCs. The samples were obtained from melanoma patients enrolled in CheckMate 064, an open-label, randomized phase II trial testing sequential checkpoint blockade. Peripheral blood mononuclear cells were obtained through leukapheresis, purified using Ficoll-Paque, and frozen in human serum containing roughly 10% DMSO. Immediately after sorting, the purity of the sorted blood CD3+CD8+ cells was confirmed to be >95%, and DNA was then extracted. TCRbeta CDR3 regions were immunosequenced from genomic DNA with the immunoSEQ Assay. Before high-throughput sequencing, the genomic DNA was amplified using bias-controlled multiplex PCR. The authors' pipeline ran thus. To quantify the absolute abundance of each unique TCRbeta CDR3 region, the sequences were collapsed and filtered. Clonality, defined as 1 minus Pielou's evenness, was calculated using only productive rearrangements. A previously published method was used to identify clones with significantly greater frequencies in on-treatment samples than in baseline samples. In TCRdb, the immuneACCESS table is reduced to in-frame sequences with V and J assigned. These tables do not hold every clone; where another copy was compared, an unresolved V gene accounts for under half, and the others remain unexplained. D and trimming were read from the DNA, whereas the V and J calls and clone size are those reported in that table. Across this sample there are about 21,000 clones, with around four fifths seen only once. Of the sample, about 51% falls within the top ten clones.

The source was CD8+ T cells sorted from blood (inferred from file names), collected from a patient given nivolumab and ipilimumab in sequence. The chain uses TRBV29-1 and TRBJ2-2; the D gene is unclear. The sequence came from a human donor with melanoma. Here is the DNA: TGCAGCGTTGTCGGGAACACCGGGGAGCTGTTTTTT. This translates into CSVVGNTGELFF.